This T cell receptor (beta chain) appears in the sequencing data of a study of T cell changes during pregnancy in multiple sclerosis. The germline V gene encodes CDR1 MNHNS and CDR2 SASEGT. The J segment lost 1 base and the V segment lost 1 base, leaving 4 bases of the junction unmatched. The CDR3 sequence is 15 residues long. Assay used: immunoSEQ multiplex PCR; TCRdb lists only in-frame clones, some missing. Among tens of thousands of clones listed, 80% to 95% were seen once. This clone has only one observation. The chain combines TRBV6-1 with TRBJ2-7; the match to TRBD1 covers 7 bases. This clonotype was sampled from a female donor with multiple sclerosis, enrolled in a pregnancy study. The material sequenced was peripheral blood, taken in the first trimester of pregnancy. In nucleotides, the CDR3 is TGTGCCAGCAGTGAAGTTGGCAGGGGGTCCTACGAGCAGTACTTC. Amino acid sequence: CASSEVGRGSYEQYF.